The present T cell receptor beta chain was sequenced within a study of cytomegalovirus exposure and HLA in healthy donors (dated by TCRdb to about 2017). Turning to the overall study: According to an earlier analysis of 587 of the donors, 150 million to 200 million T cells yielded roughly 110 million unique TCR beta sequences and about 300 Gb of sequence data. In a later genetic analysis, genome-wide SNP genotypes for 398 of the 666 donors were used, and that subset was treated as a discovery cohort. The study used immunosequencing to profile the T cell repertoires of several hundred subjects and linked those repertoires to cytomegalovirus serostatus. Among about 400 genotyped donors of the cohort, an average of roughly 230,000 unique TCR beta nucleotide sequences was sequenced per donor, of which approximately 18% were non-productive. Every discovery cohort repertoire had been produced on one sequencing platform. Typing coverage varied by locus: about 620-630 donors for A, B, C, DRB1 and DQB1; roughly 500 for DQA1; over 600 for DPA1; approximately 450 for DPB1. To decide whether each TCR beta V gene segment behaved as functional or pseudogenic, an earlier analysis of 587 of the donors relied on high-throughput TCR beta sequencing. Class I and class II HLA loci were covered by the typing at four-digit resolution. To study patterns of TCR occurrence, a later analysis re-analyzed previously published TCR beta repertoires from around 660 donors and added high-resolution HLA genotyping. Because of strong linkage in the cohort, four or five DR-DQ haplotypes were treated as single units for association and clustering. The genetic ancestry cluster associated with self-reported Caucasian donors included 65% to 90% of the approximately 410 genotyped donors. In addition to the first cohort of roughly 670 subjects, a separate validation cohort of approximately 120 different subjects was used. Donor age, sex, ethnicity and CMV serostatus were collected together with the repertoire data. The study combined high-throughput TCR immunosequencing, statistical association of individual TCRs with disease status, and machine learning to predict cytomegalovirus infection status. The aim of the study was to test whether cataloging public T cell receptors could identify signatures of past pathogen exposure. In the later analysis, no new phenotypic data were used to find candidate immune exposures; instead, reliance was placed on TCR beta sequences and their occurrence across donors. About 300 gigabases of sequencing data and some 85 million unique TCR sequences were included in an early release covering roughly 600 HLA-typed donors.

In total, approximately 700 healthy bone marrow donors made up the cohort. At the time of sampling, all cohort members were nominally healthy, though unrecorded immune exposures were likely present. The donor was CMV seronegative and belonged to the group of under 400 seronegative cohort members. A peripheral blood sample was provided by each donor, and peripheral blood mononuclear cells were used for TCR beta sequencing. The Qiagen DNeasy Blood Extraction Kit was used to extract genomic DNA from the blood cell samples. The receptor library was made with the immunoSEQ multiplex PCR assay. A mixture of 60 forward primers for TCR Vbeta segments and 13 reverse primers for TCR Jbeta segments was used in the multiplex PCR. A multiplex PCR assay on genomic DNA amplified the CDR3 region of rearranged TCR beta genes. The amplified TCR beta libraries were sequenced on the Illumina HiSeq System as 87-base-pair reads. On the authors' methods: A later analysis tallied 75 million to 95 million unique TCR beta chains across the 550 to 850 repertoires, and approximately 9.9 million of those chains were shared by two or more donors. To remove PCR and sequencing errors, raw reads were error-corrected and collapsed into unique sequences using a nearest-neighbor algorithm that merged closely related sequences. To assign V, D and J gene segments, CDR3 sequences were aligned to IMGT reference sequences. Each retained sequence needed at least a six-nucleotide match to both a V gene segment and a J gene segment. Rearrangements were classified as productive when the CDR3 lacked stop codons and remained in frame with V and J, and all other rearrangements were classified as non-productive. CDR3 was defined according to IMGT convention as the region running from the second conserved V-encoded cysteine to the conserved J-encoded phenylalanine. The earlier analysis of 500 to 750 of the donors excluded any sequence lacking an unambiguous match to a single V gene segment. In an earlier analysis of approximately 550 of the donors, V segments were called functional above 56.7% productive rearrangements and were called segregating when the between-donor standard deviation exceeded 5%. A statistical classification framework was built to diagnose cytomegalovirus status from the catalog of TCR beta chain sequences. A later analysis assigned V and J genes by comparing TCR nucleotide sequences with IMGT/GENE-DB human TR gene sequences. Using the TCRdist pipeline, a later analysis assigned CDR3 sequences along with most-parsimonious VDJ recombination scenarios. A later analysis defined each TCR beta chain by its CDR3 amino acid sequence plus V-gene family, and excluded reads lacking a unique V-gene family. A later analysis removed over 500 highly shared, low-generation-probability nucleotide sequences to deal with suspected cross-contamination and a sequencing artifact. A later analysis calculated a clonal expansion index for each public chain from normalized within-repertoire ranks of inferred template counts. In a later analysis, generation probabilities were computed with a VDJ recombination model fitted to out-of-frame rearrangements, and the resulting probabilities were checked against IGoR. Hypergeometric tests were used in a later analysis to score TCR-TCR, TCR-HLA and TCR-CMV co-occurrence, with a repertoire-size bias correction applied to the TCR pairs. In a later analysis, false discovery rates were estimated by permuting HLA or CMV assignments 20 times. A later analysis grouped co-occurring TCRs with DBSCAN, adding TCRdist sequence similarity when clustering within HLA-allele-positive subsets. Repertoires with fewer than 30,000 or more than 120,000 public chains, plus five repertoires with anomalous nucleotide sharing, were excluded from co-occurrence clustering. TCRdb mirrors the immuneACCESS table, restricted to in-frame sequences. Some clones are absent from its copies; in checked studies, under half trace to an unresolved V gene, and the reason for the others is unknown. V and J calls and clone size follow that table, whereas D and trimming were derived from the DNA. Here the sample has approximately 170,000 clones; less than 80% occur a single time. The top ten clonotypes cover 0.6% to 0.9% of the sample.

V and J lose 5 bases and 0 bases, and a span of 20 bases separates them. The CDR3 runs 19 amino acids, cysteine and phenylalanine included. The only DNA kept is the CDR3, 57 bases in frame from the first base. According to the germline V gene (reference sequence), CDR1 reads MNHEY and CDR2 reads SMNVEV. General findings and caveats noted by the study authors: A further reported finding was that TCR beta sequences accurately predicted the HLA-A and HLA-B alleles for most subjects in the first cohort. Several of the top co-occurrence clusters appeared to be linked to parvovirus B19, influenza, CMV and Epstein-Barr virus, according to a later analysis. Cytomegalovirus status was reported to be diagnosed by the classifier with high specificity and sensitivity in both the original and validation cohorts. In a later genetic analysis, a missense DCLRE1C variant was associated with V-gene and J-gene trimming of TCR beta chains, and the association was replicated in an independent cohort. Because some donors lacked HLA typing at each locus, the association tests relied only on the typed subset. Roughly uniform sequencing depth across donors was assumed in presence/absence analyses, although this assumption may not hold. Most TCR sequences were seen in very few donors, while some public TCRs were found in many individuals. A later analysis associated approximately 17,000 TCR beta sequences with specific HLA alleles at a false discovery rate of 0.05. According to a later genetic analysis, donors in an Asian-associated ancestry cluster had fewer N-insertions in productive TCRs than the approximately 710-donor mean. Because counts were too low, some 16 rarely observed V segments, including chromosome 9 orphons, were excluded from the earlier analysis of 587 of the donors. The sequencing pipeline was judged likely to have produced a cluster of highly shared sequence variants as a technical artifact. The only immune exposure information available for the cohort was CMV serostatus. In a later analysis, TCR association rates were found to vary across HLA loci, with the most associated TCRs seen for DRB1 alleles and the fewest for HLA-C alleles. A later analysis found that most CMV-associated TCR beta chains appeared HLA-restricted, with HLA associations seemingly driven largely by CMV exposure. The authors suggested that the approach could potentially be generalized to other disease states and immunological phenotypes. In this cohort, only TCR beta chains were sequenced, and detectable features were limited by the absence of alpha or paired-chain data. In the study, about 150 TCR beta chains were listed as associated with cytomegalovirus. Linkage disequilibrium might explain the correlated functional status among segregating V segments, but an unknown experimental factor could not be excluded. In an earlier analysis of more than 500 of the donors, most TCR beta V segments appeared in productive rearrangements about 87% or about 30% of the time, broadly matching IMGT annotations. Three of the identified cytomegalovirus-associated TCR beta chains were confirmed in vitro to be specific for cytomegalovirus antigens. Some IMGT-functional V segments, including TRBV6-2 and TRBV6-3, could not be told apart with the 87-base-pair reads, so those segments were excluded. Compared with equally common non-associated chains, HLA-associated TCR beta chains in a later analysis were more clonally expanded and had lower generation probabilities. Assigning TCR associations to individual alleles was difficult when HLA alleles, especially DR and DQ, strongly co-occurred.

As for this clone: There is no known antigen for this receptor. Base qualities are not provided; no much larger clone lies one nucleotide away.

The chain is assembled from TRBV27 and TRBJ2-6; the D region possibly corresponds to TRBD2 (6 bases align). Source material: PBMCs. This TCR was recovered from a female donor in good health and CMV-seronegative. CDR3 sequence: CASSQWGVSSSSGANVLTF. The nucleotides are TGTGCCAGCAGTCAATGGGGGGTCAGCAGCAGCTCTGGGGCCAACGTCCTGACTTTC.